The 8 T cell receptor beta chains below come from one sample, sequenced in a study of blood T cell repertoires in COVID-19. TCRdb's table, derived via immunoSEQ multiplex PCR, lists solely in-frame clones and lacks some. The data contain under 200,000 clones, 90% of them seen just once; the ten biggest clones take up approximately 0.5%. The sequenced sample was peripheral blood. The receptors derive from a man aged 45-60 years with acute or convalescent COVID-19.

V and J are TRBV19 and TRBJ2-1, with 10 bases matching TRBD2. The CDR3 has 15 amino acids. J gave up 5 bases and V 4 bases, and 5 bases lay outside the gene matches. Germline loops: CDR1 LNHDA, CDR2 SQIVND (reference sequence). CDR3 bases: TGTGCCAGTAGTACCTTAGCGGGGGGCGACAATGAGCAGTTCTTC. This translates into CASSTLAGGDNEQFF.

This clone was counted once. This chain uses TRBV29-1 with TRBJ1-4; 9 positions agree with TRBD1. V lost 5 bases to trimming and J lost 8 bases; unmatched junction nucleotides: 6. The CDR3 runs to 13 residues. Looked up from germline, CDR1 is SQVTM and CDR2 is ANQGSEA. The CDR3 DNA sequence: TGCAGCGTTCGACAGGGGGGGTACGAAAAACTGTTTTTT. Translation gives CSVRQGGYEKLFF.

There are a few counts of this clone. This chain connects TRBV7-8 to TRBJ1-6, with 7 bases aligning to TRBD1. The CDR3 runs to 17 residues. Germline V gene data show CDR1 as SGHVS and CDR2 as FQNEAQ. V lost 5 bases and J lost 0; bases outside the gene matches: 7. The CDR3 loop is CASSIDGDSSYNSPLHF. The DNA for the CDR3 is TGTGCCAGCAGCATAGACGGGGACAGCTCCTATAATTCACCCCTCCACTTT.

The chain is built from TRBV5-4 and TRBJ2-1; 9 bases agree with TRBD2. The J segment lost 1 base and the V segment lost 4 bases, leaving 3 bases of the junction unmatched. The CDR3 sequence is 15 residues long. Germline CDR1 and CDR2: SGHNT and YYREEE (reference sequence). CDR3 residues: CASSQTSGSYNEQFF. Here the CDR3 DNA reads TGTGCCAGCAGCCAGACTAGCGGTTCCTACAATGAGCAGTTCTTC.

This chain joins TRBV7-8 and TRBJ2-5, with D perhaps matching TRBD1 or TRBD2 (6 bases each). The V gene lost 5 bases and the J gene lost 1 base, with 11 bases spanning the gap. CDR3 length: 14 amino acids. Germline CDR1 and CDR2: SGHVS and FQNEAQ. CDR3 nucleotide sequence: TGTGCCAGCAGCCGGGGGCCCCCCCAAGAGACCCAGTACTTC. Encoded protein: CASSRGPPQETQYF.

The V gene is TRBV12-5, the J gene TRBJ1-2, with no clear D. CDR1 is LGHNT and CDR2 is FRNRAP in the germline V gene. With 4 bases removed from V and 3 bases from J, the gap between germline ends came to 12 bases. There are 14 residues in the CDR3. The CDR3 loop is CASGSSLDDYGYTF. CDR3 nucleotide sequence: TGTGCTAGTGGTTCCTCCCTAGACGACTATGGCTACACCTTC.

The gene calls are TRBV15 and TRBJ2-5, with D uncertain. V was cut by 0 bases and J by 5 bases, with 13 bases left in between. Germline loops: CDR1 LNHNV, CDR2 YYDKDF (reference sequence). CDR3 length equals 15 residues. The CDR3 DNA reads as TGTGCCACCAGCAGAGAGAGGAGTCCAAAGGAGACCCAGTACTTC. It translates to CATSRERSPKETQYF.

The CDR3 DNA sequence: TGTGCCTCTATACTGACAGGGGACACTGAAGCTTTCTTT. This encodes CASILTGDTEAFF. J is TRBJ1-1 and V is TRBV10-3; 8 bases map to TRBD1. Looked up from germline, CDR1 is ENHRY and CDR2 is SYGVKD. The ends lost 11 bases at V and 3 bases at J; junction bases unmatched: 8. The CDR3 has 13 residues.